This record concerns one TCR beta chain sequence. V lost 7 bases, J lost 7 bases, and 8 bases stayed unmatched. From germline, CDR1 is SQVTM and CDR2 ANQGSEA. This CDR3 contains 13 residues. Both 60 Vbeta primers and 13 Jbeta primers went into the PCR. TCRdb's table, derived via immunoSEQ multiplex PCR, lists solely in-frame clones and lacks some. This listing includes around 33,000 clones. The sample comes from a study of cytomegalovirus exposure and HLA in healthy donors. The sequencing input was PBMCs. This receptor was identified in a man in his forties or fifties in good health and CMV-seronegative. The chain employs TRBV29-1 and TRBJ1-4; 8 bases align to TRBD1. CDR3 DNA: TGCAGCGCCCTCAGGGGGCTGGGTGAAAAACTGTTTTTT. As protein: CSALRGLGEKLFF.